The 20 T cell receptor beta chains below were found in one sample sequenced in a study of shared clonotypes between healthy human individuals. Profiling relied on immunoSEQ multiplex PCR, and the TCRdb table lists in-frame clones only, not all of them. The sample yields around 1.4 million clones, 98% seen once. Sequenced sample: naive CD4+ T cells sorted from blood. Subset of the sample: CD45RA+ positively selected. These receptors all stem from a man aged 25-45 years in good health.

This chain's CDR3 is CASSLGAGGIYGYTF. Here the CDR3 DNA reads TGTGCCAGCAGCTTGGGGGCAGGGGGAATCTATGGCTACACCTTC. This chain connects TRBV5-6 to TRBJ1-2, with TRBD1 matching 7 bases. Germline V CDR1 and CDR2: SGHDT, YYEEEE. V gave up 0 bases and J gave up 4 bases; unmatched junction bases: 6. The CDR3 has 15 residues.

This chain links TRBV20-1 with TRBJ1-5; a weak D match, TRBD1 (5 bases). This CDR3 is built from 11 residues. Germline V CDR1 and CDR2: DFQATT, SNEGSKA (reference sequence). The germline V and J ends were trimmed by 5 bases and 6 bases, with 8 bases remaining between them. The DNA of the CDR3 is TGCAGTGCTCGTCAGGGTCAGCCCCAGCATTTT. This encodes CSARQGQPQHF.

This clone has just one count. This CDR3 is CASSPIGLAEGTQYF. The CDR3 DNA reads TGTGCCAGCAGCCCCATCGGACTAGCGGAGGGGACCCAGTACTTC. This rearrangement joins TRBV7-2 to TRBJ2-5; 10 bases fit TRBD2. V shed 5 bases, J shed 7 bases, and the junction held 10 bases outside the gene matches. Germline loops: CDR1 SGHTA, CDR2 FQGNSA. The CDR3 is made up of 15 amino acids.

The chain combines TRBV10-3 with TRBJ2-2; 8 nucleotides align to TRBD1. This CDR3 spans 13 amino acids. Trimming at V came to 10 bases and at J to 7 bases, leaving 8 bases not matched to a gene. Germline CDR1 reads ENHRY; CDR2 reads SYGVKD. The chain's CDR3 is CATMDRANGELFF. CDR3 in DNA: TGTGCCACCATGGACAGGGCGAACGGGGAGCTGTTTTTT.

The V call is TRBV23-1, the J call TRBJ1-5, with TRBD1 matching 7 bases. TRBV23-1 is designated an ORF whose function remains uncertain. J was trimmed by 0 bases and V by 0 bases; bases with no gene match: 23. The CDR3 has 23 residues. The CDR3 spells CASSQSISLRWAGGNYSNQPQHF. The DNA of the CDR3 is TGCGCCAGCAGTCAATCGATTAGCCTACGTTGGGCAGGGGGAAATTATAGCAATCAGCCCCAGCATTTT.

V usage is TRBV7-2 and J usage is TRBJ2-7; D is uncertain. V was clipped by 1 base and J by 0 bases, with 10 bases between them. The germline gives CDR1 SGHTA, CDR2 FQGNSA. The length of the CDR3 is 15 residues. CDR3 protein: CASSLEISSSYEQYF. The CDR3 nucleotides are TGTGCCAGCAGCTTAGAGATTAGTTCCTCCTACGAGCAGTACTTC.

The gene calls are TRBV5-4 and TRBJ2-1, with D possibly TRBD2 on 6 matching bases. Germline assignment: CDR1 SGHNT and CDR2 YYREEE (reference sequence). Trimming shortened V by 4 bases and J by 0 bases, and 14 bases separated the two germline ends. The CDR3 is 16 residues long. CDR3 in DNA: TGTGCCAGCAGCCTTCGCGGGATAAGCTCCTACAATGAGCAGTTCTTC. It yields the protein CASSLRGISSYNEQFF.

The V gene is TRBV28, the J gene TRBJ2-7, with TRBD2 as a possible D gene (6 bases). Germline lookup yields CDR1 MDHEN and CDR2 SYDVKM. CDR3 length: 12 residues. The V gene lost 2 bases and the J gene lost 5 bases, with 7 bases spanning the gap. CDR3 amino acids: CASSLTGDEQYF. DNA for the CDR3: TGTGCCAGCAGTTTAACGGGGGACGAGCAGTACTTC.

The chain joins TRBV6-5 to TRBJ2-1, with 10 bases identical to TRBD2. V trimming: 6 bases; J trimming: 12 bases; junction bases outside the gene matches: 8. Germline V CDR1 and CDR2: MNHEY, SVGAGI. This CDR3 comprises 13 residues. This CDR3 is CASRPGLARSQFF. CDR3 DNA sequence: TGTGCCAGCAGACCGGGACTAGCGCGTTCGCAGTTCTTC.

In regard to this clone: Within the sample, other DNA sequences also encode this same CDR3. The chain has TRBV2 and TRBJ2-7, with D unresolved. The V and J ends lost 3 bases and 0 bases respectively, with 3 bases between them. The CDR3 is made up of 12 amino acids. Germline V gene data show CDR1 as SNHLY and CDR2 as FYNNEI. Here the CDR3 reads CASSDSSYEQYF. DNA for the CDR3: TGTGCCAGCAGTGATAGCTCCTACGAGCAGTACTTC.

The genes are TRBV7-2 and TRBJ1-2, with D maybe TRBD1 (5 bases). CDR1 is SGHTA, CDR2 FQGNSA, per germline. V was trimmed by 5 bases and J by 7 bases, leaving 11 bases between them. This CDR3 spans 12 amino acids. The CDR3 reads CASSEQAFGYTF. CDR3 DNA sequence: TGTGCCAGCAGCGAACAGGCATTTGGCTACACCTTC. The complete variable domain, with remaining parts taken from reference TRBV7-2 and TRBJ1-2, reads GAGVSQSPSNKVTEKGKDVELRCDPISGHTALYWYRQSLGQGLEFLIYFQGNSAPDKSGLPSDRFSAERTGGSVSTLTIQRTQQEDSAVYLCASSEQAFGYTFGSGTRLTVV.

The gene calls are TRBV15 and TRBJ2-1; possibly TRBD1 or TRBD2 for D (5 bases each). The V gene's germline CDR1 is LNHNV and CDR2 YYDKDF (reference sequence). The V gene lost 0 bases and the J gene lost 2 bases, with 11 bases spanning the gap. This CDR3 comprises 16 residues. The CDR3 nucleotides read TGTGCCACCAGCAGAGATCACGGGACGGCCTACAATGAGCAGTTCTTC. Its translation is CATSRDHGTAYNEQFF.

The chain recombines TRBV5-5 with TRBJ2-7; TRBD2 matches 10 bases. Germline V lookup: CDR1 SGHKS, CDR2 YYEKEE (reference sequence). The CDR3 runs 14 residues. Losses at the gene ends were 5 bases for V and 4 bases for J; bases not matched to a gene: 6. The CDR3 bases are TGTGCCAGCAGAGACGGACTAGCGGTTTACGAGCAGTACTTC. Its protein product is CASRDGLAVYEQYF.

This chain links TRBV5-8 with TRBJ2-3; D gene ambiguous. Trimming left V 2 bases short and J 3 bases short, with 7 bases between. The CDR3 loop spans 13 amino acids. Germline V CDR1 and CDR2: SGHTS, YDEGEE. This CDR3 reads CASSFPRTDTQYF. In DNA form, the CDR3 reads TGTGCCAGCAGCTTCCCGCGGACAGATACGCAGTATTTT.

This clone was counted once. This chain joins TRBV7-8 and TRBJ2-3; no firm D call. CDR1 and CDR2 (germline): SGHVS, FQNEAQ. Trimming stripped 5 bases from V and 6 bases from J, with 9 bases between. The CDR3 is 12 amino acids. In nucleotides, the CDR3 is TGTGCCAGCAGCCCCAGGTCGGATACGCAGTATTTT. Translated, it gives CASSPRSDTQYF. Filled out from reference TRBV7-8 and TRBJ2-3, the complete variable domain reads GAGVSQSPRYKVAKRGQDVALRCDPISGHVSLFWYQQALGQGPEFLTYFQNEAQLDKSGLPSDRFFAERPEGSVSTLKIQRTQQEDSAVYLCASSPRSDTQYFGPGTRLTVL.

V is TRBV7-2 and J is TRBJ2-1; weak D call: TRBD1 (6 bases). V lost 1 base to trimming and J lost 7 bases, with 11 bases between them. CDR1 SGHTA and CDR2 FQGNSA come from the germline V gene. The CDR3 contains 14 residues. This CDR3 is CASSLGQVGNEQFF. In nucleotides, the CDR3 is TGTGCCAGCAGCTTAGGACAGGTGGGGAATGAGCAGTTCTTC.

The chain couples TRBV2 to TRBJ2-1; D might be TRBD2 (5 bases). CDR3 size: 15 residues. Germline CDR1 SNHLY, CDR2 FYNNEI. The V gene lost 4 bases and the J gene lost 8 bases, with 18 bases spanning the gap. The CDR3 bases are TGTGCCAGCAGTGCGGGGAATCGGGTGTCGGATGAGCAGTTCTTC. It translates to CASSAGNRVSDEQFF.

This clone was counted once. V and J are TRBV11-2 and TRBJ2-7, with 8 nucleotides matching TRBD2. This CDR3 region has 16 residues. V was pared by 3 bases and J by 3 bases, with 10 bases of the junction left unmatched. The germline gives CDR1 SGHAT, CDR2 FQNNGV. The CDR3 nucleotides read TGTGCCAGCAGCTTTACCACTGGCGGGAGGAGCTACGAGCAGTACTTC. Translated: CASSFTTGGRSYEQYF.

The chain recombines TRBV5-1 with TRBJ1-5, with 9 bases identical to TRBD1. CDR1 SGHRS and CDR2 YFSETQ come from the germline V gene. Losses at the gene ends were 0 bases for V and 7 bases for J; bases not matched to a gene: 5. The CDR3 contains 15 residues. The CDR3 here is CASSLGDREWQPQHF. The CDR3 nucleotides are TGCGCCAGCAGCTTGGGGGACAGGGAATGGCAGCCCCAGCATTTT.

The chain carries TRBV19 and TRBJ2-7; no firm D call. This CDR3 has 15 amino acids. Germline V lookup: CDR1 LNHDA, CDR2 SQIVND (reference sequence). The V end was cut by 7 bases, the J end by 6 bases, with 22 bases between. The CDR3 nucleotides read TGTGCCAGTACCCACCCGTCGACCCCCGACGGCGAGCAGTACTTC. Protein sequence: CASTHPSTPDGEQYF.